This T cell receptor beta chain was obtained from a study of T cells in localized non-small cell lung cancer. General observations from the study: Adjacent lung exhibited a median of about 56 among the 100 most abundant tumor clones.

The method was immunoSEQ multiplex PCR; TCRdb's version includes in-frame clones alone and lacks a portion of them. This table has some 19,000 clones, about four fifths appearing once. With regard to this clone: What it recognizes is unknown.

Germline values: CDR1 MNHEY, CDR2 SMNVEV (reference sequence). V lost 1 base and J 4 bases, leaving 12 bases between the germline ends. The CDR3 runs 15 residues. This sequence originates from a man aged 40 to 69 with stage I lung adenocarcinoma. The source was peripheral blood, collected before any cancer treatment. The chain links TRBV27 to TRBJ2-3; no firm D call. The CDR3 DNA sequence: TGTGCCAGCAGTTTATTACTGAACCCCTCAGATACGCAGTATTTT. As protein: CASSLLLNPSDTQYF.